The 14 T cell receptor beta chains in this list originate from one sample, sequenced in a study of neoadjuvant nivolumab and ipilimumab in lung cancer. Some clones are missing from TCRdb's copy, which holds only in-frame ones; the method was immunoSEQ multiplex PCR. The repertoire holds some 30,000 clones, with about nine tenths as singletons. Source: peripheral blood, taken after neoadjuvant nivolumab, alone or with ipilimumab, at or shortly before surgery. The source is an adult with non-small cell lung cancer.

This chain uses TRBV2 with TRBJ1-1; D might be TRBD1 (5 bases). Trimming left V 5 bases short and J 0 bases short, with 16 bases between. The CDR3 spans 16 residues. Germline-derived CDR1 and CDR2 are SNHLY and FYNNEI. CDR3 loop: CASSRITGVMNTEAFF. Here the CDR3 DNA reads TGTGCCAGCAGTCGGATAACAGGAGTCATGAACACTGAAGCTTTCTTT.

This chain joins TRBV27 and TRBJ2-7; D gene unclear. The V gene's germline CDR1 is MNHEY and CDR2 SMNVEV (reference sequence). This CDR3 region has 13 residues. Trimming stripped 3 bases from V and 4 bases from J, with 10 bases between. The CDR3 DNA is TGTGCCAGCAGTTTTATGGAGTGGTACGAGCAGTACTTC. Protein: CASSFMEWYEQYF.

This clone was found once. V usage is TRBV6-1 and J usage is TRBJ2-3, with 10 nucleotides matching TRBD1. Germline V gives CDR1 MNHNS, CDR2 SASEGT. The V gene end was trimmed by 2 bases and the J gene end by 7 bases; junction bases not matched to a gene: 3. The length of the CDR3 is 14 residues. The CDR3 sequence is CASSERDRGNTQYF. The DNA of the CDR3 is TGTGCCAGCAGTGAAAGGGACAGGGGAAATACGCAGTATTTT.

The chain uses TRBV19 and TRBJ2-5; D remains ambiguous. In germline, CDR1 is LNHDA, CDR2 SQIVND (reference sequence). V lost 5 bases to trimming and J lost 2 bases, with 9 bases between them. This CDR3 spans 13 amino acids. The CDR3 DNA follows: TGTGCCAGTAGTGGTTACAAGCAAGAGACCCAGTACTTC. Encoded protein: CASSGYKQETQYF.

The genes are TRBV6-5 and TRBJ2-7; a weak D match, TRBD1 (6 bases). The germline gives CDR1 MNHEY, CDR2 SVGAGI. The CDR3 has 15 amino acids. With 2 bases removed from V and 2 bases from J, the gap between germline ends came to 13 bases. CDR3 amino acids: CASSYPRDTAYEQYF. The CDR3, as DNA: TGTGCCAGCAGTTACCCCAGGGACACGGCCTACGAGCAGTACTTC.

The chain joins TRBV25-1 to TRBJ1-2, with TRBD1 as a possible D gene (5 bases). Germline values: CDR1 MGHDK, CDR2 SYGVNS. The CDR3 covers 12 residues. Trimming removed 5 bases from V and 9 bases from J, with 13 bases in between. As DNA, the CDR3 is TGTGCCAGCAGTATGGGGGTTCGGAGCTACACCTTC. Translated, it gives CASSMGVRSYTF.

The rearrangement uses TRBV6-1 and TRBJ1-4; D unclear. The CDR3 length is 14 residues. The V gene lost 6 bases and the J gene lost 10 bases, with 18 bases spanning the gap. Germline V gene sequence: CDR1 MNHNS, CDR2 SASEGT. The CDR3 sequence is CASSQEGSGGKLFF. CDR3 DNA sequence: TGTGCCAGCAGCCAGGAAGGGAGCGGTGGAAAACTGTTTTTT.

This clone was seen only a few times. This sequence joins TRBV2 and TRBJ1-5; no clear D. The CDR3 is made up of 14 amino acids. Germline V gives CDR1 SNHLY, CDR2 FYNNEI. With 3 bases removed from V and 0 bases from J, the gap between germline ends came to 6 bases. DNA for the CDR3: TGTGCCAGCAGTGATGTCGCTAGCAATCAGCCCCAGCATTTT. Translated: CASSDVASNQPQHF.

V usage is TRBV5-6 and J usage is TRBJ2-3; D uncertain. CDR3 length: 11 residues. Trimming cost V 7 bases and J 4 bases, with 7 bases left between them. CDR1 and CDR2 from the germline V gene are SGHDT and YYEEEE. The CDR3 here is CASGAPDTQYF. Here the CDR3 DNA reads TGTGCCAGCGGAGCACCAGATACGCAGTATTTT.

The chain is built from TRBV7-9 and TRBJ2-2; no reliable D call. V was shortened by 5 bases and J by 1 base, with 8 bases between the two germline ends. Per germline, CDR1 SEHNR and CDR2 FQNEAQ (reference sequence). This CDR3 has 14 amino acids. The chain's CDR3 is CASSLLRNTGELFF. CDR3 DNA sequence: TGTGCCAGCAGCCTCCTGAGGAACACCGGGGAGCTGTTTTTT.

J is TRBJ2-6 and V is TRBV19; D unresolved. V was clipped by 3 bases and J by 11 bases, with 8 bases between them. Germline-derived CDR1 and CDR2 are LNHDA and SQIVND (reference sequence). This CDR3 comprises 12 residues. The DNA of the CDR3 is TGTGCCAGTAGTATTCCCCCCTACGTCCTGACTTTC. Its translation: CASSIPPYVLTF.

The gene calls are TRBV18 and TRBJ1-1; a possible D gene is TRBD1 (5 bases). The V end was cut by 3 bases, the J end by 3 bases, with 14 bases between. This CDR3 region has 15 residues. Germline assignment: CDR1 KGHSH and CDR2 LQKENI. CDR3 region: CASSPVGGRDTEAFF. The DNA of the CDR3 is TGTGCCAGCTCACCGGTCGGGGGTAGAGACACTGAAGCTTTCTTT.

This clone has a single count. CDR3 sequence reads: CASRTGGVDSSPLHF. The CDR3 DNA reads TGTGCCAGCAGAACAGGGGGTGTTGACAGTTCACCCCTCCACTTT. This chain joins TRBV27 and TRBJ1-6; TRBD1 matches at 8 bases. The trim removed 6 bases at V and 9 bases at J, leaving 10 bases unmatched. Germline loops: CDR1 MNHEY, CDR2 SMNVEV (reference sequence). The CDR3 spans 15 residues.

The chain links TRBV6-5 to TRBJ1-1, with D possibly being TRBD1 (5 bases). V lost 6 bases and J lost 8, with 10 bases in between. Germline V gene sequence: CDR1 MNHEY, CDR2 SVGAGI. The CDR3 runs 11 residues. This chain's CDR3 is CASRKNREAFF. The CDR3 DNA is TGTGCCAGCAGAAAAAACAGGGAAGCTTTCTTT.